The 31 T cell receptor beta chains presented below share a single source sample, sequenced in a study of regulatory T cells in long-lasting Graves disease. Time point given: newly diagnosed GD, antithyroid drugs for less than 3 months. TCR sequences were obtained from RNA taken from PBMCs. Building the TCR beta libraries relied on iRepertoire HTBI primers, and CDR3 regions underwent Arm-PCR. TCRdb analysed the multiplex PCR reads with MiXCR anew, one entry per CDR3 protein. The sample contains 400,000 to 500,000 distinct CDR3 sequences, about 14% of which appear only once. The same sample was also used in a study of T cells in Graves' hyperthyroidism and ophthalmopathy.

The sample consisted of peripheral blood mononuclear cells (PBMCs), taken at new diagnosis, from a patient treated with antithyroid drugs. Receptors were obtained from a woman aged 45-59 years with Graves disease.

This clonotype appeared a few times. The rearrangement uses TRBV24-1 and TRBJ2-1; TRBD2 matches 12 bases. Unmatched junction bases numbered 15, after V lost 7 bases and J lost 6 bases. Germline CDR1 is KGHDR and CDR2 is SFDVKD. This CDR3 is 18 amino acids long. CDR3 DNA sequence: TGTGCCACCAGGGGAGTGACTAGCGGGAGCCCAAGGAGCAATGAGCAGTTCTTC. Translated: CATRGVTSGSPRSNEQFF.

This rearrangement joins TRBV30 to TRBJ2-3, with 7 bases that match TRBD1. The CDR3 length is 16 residues. Germline CDR1 reads GTSNPN; CDR2 reads SVGIG (reference sequence). V was clipped by 3 bases and J by 2 bases; unmatched bases: 11. The CDR3 bases are TGTGCCTGGAGACAACTGGGACAGTACCTCACAGATACGCAGTATTTT. Residues: CAWRQLGQYLTDTQYF. The whole variable domain, remainder taken from reference TRBV30 and TRBJ2-3, is SQTIHQWPATLVQPVGSPLSLECTVEGTSNPNLYWYRQAAGRGLQLLFYSVGIGQISSEVPQNLSASRPQDRQFILSSKKLLLSDSGFYLCAWRQLGQYLTDTQYFGPGTRLTVL.

In this sample, this clonotype turned up a few times. The chain carries TRBV3-1 and TRBJ2-7; possibly TRBD2 for D (7 bases). CDR3 length: 17 residues. The V and J ends lost 0 bases and 4 bases respectively, with 19 bases between them. The germline CDR1 and CDR2 sequences are LGHDT and YNNKEL (reference sequence). CDR3 in DNA: TGTGCCAGCAGCCAAGATTGGGGGGGCCACCCCCCGTACGAGCAGTACTTC. Translated, it gives CASSQDWGGHPPYEQYF.

As to this clonotype: A read error may be the cause here, since a much bigger clone is one base away. J is TRBJ1-2 and V is TRBV28; 7 bases fit TRBD1. This CDR3 comprises 12 residues. Trimming at V came to 5 bases and at J to 7 bases, leaving 4 bases not matched to a gene. CDR1 is MDHEN, CDR2 SYDVKM, per germline. CDR3 protein: CASSTGVVGYTF. CDR3 coding DNA: TGTGCCAGCAGTACAGGGGTTGTTGGCTACACCTTC.

This clonotype was seen at least ten times. V is TRBV12-3 or TRBV12-4 and J is TRBJ2-5, with D possibly called TRBD1 or TRBD2 (5 bases each). This CDR3 has 14 amino acids. V gave up 7 bases and J gave up 3 bases, with 15 bases separating them. CDR3 residues: CASTEGPNKETQYF. As DNA, the CDR3 is TGTGCCAGCACCGAGGGACCGAACAAAGAGACCCAGTACTTC.

This clonotype has at least ten counts. The chain joins TRBV28 to TRBJ1-1, with D uncertain. Trimming pared 2 bases from V and 10 bases from J, leaving 8 bases between. The CDR3 is 11 residues long. From germline, CDR1 is MDHEN and CDR2 SYDVKM. The CDR3 coding sequence is TGTGCCAGCAGTTTAGGGGTAGGAGCTTTCTTT. Translating it yields CASSLGVGAFF.

The gene calls are TRBV18 and TRBJ2-1; D not resolved. This CDR3 contains 14 residues. Germline V gene lookup returns CDR1 KGHSH and CDR2 LQKENI. V was shortened by 1 base and J by 5 bases, with 9 bases between the two germline ends. CDR3 nucleotides: TGTGCCAGCTCACCACGGAACAGTAACAATGAGCAGTTCTTC. It yields the protein CASSPRNSNNEQFF. Combining the CDR3 with reference TRBV18 and TRBJ2-1 gives the whole variable domain NAGVMQNPRHLVRRRGQEARLRCSPMKGHSHVYWYRQLPEEGLKFMVYLQKENIIDESGMPKERFSAEFPKEGPSILRIQQVVRGDSAAYFCASSPRNSNNEQFFGPGTRLTVL.

Concerning this clonotype: At one boundary the junction diverges from the germline segment, which might be a read error. The chain links TRBV5-4 to TRBJ2-3; maybe TRBD2 (6 bases). The CDR3 is 15 amino acids. Germline V gene sequence: CDR1 SGHNT, CDR2 YYREEE (reference sequence). The CDR3 nucleotides read TGTGCCAGCAGTTTGGCCGGGAGAGACACAGATACGCAGTATTTT. This encodes CASSLAGRDTDTQYF.

Concerning this clonotype: A much larger clone lies one base from this, so it may be a read error. Here the CDR3 DNA reads TGTGCCAGCAGGCGCCGGGGCGGTAGCACAGATACGCAGTATTTT. The encoded protein is CASRRRGGSTDTQYF. The gene calls are TRBV27 and TRBJ2-3, with D possibly being TRBD1 or TRBD2 (5 bases each). The CDR3 loop spans 15 amino acids. Trimming shortened V by 6 bases and J by 0 bases, and 13 bases separated the two germline ends. Germline V lookup: CDR1 MNHEY, CDR2 SMNVEV (reference sequence).

This clonotype was counted many times. The chain is built from TRBV12-3 or TRBV12-4 and TRBJ1-5; D might be TRBD1 (6 bases). V gave up 6 bases and J gave up 6 bases, with 12 bases separating them. This CDR3 has 13 residues. CDR3 in amino acids: CASRSQGSQPQHF. The CDR3 DNA follows: TGTGCCAGCAGGTCACAGGGAAGTCAGCCCCAGCATTTT.

This clonotype was seen repeatedly, ten times or more. CDR3 sequence: CASIRGTATNEKLFF. The CDR3 nucleotides are TGTGCCAGCATAAGAGGAACGGCAACTAATGAAAAACTGTTTTTT. The chain couples TRBV2 to TRBJ1-4; D unclear. V gave up 7 bases and J gave up 0 bases, with 12 bases separating them. This CDR3 spans 15 amino acids. CDR1 is SNHLY and CDR2 is FYNNEI in the germline V gene.

This clonotype has only a few counts. The V call is TRBV30, the J call TRBJ2-1; 10 bases map to TRBD2. V lost 0 bases, J lost 3 bases, and 2 bases stayed unmatched. Germline V gene lookup returns CDR1 GTSNPN and CDR2 SVGIG (reference sequence). This CDR3 spans 15 amino acids. The CDR3 loop is CAWSVIAGGYNEQFF. The CDR3 DNA reads TGTGCCTGGAGTGTAATAGCGGGAGGCTACAATGAGCAGTTCTTC.

The genes are TRBV4-1 and TRBJ1-4; D possibly corresponds to TRBD1 (5 bases). Trimming left V 0 bases short and J 8 bases short, with 19 bases between. Germline loops: CDR1 MGHRA, CDR2 YSYEKL. There are 17 residues in the CDR3. CDR3 sequence reads: CASSQDTGRAGREKLFF. CDR3 nucleotide sequence: TGCGCCAGCAGCCAAGATACGGGGCGGGCTGGTAGGGAAAAACTGTTTTTT.

This clonotype was seen repeatedly, ten times or more. The chain employs TRBV11-1 and TRBJ1-1; no definite D call. Trimming cost V 6 bases and J 5 bases, with 13 bases left between them. This CDR3 contains 13 residues. Germline V gives CDR1 SGHAT, CDR2 FQDESV (reference sequence). CDR3 sequence (DNA): TGTGCCAGCAGAGTATCTGGGTTTACTGAAGCTTTCTTT. Its translation is CASRVSGFTEAFF. The whole variable domain, remainder taken from reference TRBV11-1 and TRBJ1-1, is EAEVAQSPRYKITEKSQAVAFWCDPISGHATLYWYRQILGQGPELLVQFQDESVVDDSQLPKDRFSAERLKGVDSTLKIQPAELGDSAMYLCASRVSGFTEAFFGQGTRLTVV.

Note on this clonotype: As the CDR3 is not closed by the conserved phenylalanine or tryptophan, this likely results from a read error. This chain links TRBV3-1 with TRBJ2-3; the D is unclear. The germline gives CDR1 LGHDT, CDR2 YNNKEL (reference sequence). V lost 0 bases to trimming and J lost 11 bases, with 12 bases between them. The CDR3 spans 13 residues. CDR3 sequence reads: CASSQDKIYGQYL. The DNA of the CDR3 is TGTGCCAGCAGCCAAGATAAGATATATGGGCAGTATTTG.

This clonotype has just one count. Being one base from a much bigger clone, this may be a read error. This chain joins TRBV11-1 and TRBJ1-5, with 9 bases lining up with TRBD1. The CDR3 runs 15 residues. CDR1 and CDR2 (germline): SGHAT, FQDESV (reference sequence). CDR3 protein: CASSSGTGSNQPLHF. As DNA, the CDR3 is TGTGCCAGCAGCTCCGGGACAGGGAGCAATCAGCCCCTGCATTTT. Drawing the rest from reference TRBV11-1 and TRBJ1-5, the complete variable domain is EAEVAQSPRYKITEKSQAVAFWCDPISGHATLYWYRQILGQGPELLVQFQDESVVDDSQLPKDRFSAERLKGVDSTLKIQPAELGDSAMYLCASSSGTGSNQPLHFGDGTRLSIL.

Many counts were recorded for this clonotype. The V and J genes are TRBV5-5 and TRBJ1-1, with D unresolved. In germline, CDR1 is SGHKS, CDR2 YYEKEE (reference sequence). CDR3 size: 15 residues. V lost 4 bases, J lost 1 base, and 14 bases lay in between. The DNA of the CDR3 is TGTGCCAGCAGCCTCTTTGGGGTATCGAACACTGAAGCTTTCTTT. The encoded protein is CASSLFGVSNTEAFF.

This clonotype was detected ten times or more. The V call is TRBV5-6, the J call TRBJ2-7; D is uncertain. The V gene lost 0 bases and the J gene lost 2 bases, with 9 bases spanning the gap. The CDR3 loop spans 14 amino acids. Germline V gene sequence: CDR1 SGHDT, CDR2 YYEEEE. The CDR3 sequence: CASSLGTETYEQYF. In DNA form, the CDR3 reads TGTGCCAGCAGCTTGGGAACTGAGACCTACGAGCAGTACTTC.

This clonotype was seen ten or more times. Here the CDR3 reads CSARDQGLNTEAFF. The CDR3 nucleotides read TGCAGTGCTAGAGACCAGGGGTTGAACACTGAAGCTTTCTTT. The rearrangement joins TRBV20-1 to TRBJ1-1; D perhaps matches TRBD1 (6 bases). This CDR3 has 14 amino acids. Germline values: CDR1 DFQATT, CDR2 SNEGSKA (reference sequence). Trimming took 0 bases from V and 0 from J, leaving 8 bases between them.

This clonotype showed up just a few times. The chain combines TRBV25-1 with TRBJ1-5, with D uncertain. V was pared by 4 bases and J by 4 bases, with 8 bases between. Germline CDR1 reads MGHDK; CDR2 reads SYGVNS. CDR3 length: 13 residues. CDR3 nucleotides: TGTGCCAGCAGTGGAGGGTGGAATCAGCCCCAGCATTTT. Its protein product is CASSGGWNQPQHF.

This clonotype was counted between two and nine times. The V gene is TRBV4-1, the J gene TRBJ2-1, with 14 bases fitting TRBD2. The germline V gene has CDR1 MGHRA and CDR2 YSYEKL. The CDR3 length is 19 residues. The ends lost 1 base at V and 9 bases at J; junction bases unmatched: 14. In DNA, the CDR3 is TGCGCCAGCAGCCAAGTACTACGCCGGACTAGCGGGAGGAAGGGTGAGCAGTTCTTC. Translating gives CASSQVLRRTSGRKGEQFF.

On this clonotype: This may stem from a read error, because a much larger clone lies one nucleotide away. This chain joins TRBV12-3 or TRBV12-4 and TRBJ2-7; D remains unclear. V lost 6 bases and J lost 3, with 18 bases in between. The CDR3 sequence is 15 residues long. Written as DNA, the CDR3 is TGTGCCAGCAGCTACGGCAGCAAGGCCCTCTACGAGCAGTACTTC. This sequence encodes CASSYGSKALYEQYF.

At least ten counts were recorded for this clonotype. The CDR3 sequence: CASSARLKTSGRVRLQETQYF. CDR3 coding DNA: TGTGCCAGCAGCGCCAGACTCAAGACTAGCGGGAGAGTGAGGCTCCAAGAGACCCAGTACTTC. V usage is TRBV7-8 and J usage is TRBJ2-5; TRBD2 agrees at 12 bases. The junction had 20 bases not matched to a gene; V was cut back by 5 bases and J by 1 base. Germline V CDR1 and CDR2: SGHVS, FQNEAQ. The length of the CDR3 is 21 residues.

This clonotype was found many times. This rearrangement joins TRBV20-1 to TRBJ2-7; D might be TRBD2 (6 bases). The CDR3 sequence is 14 residues long. The V and J ends lost 3 bases and 3 bases respectively, with 15 bases between them. Germline CDR1 and CDR2: DFQATT and SNEGSKA (reference sequence). As DNA, the CDR3 is TGCAGTGCTAGGGCGGGAAGCAATTTCTACGAGCAGTACTTC. It is translated as CSARAGSNFYEQYF.

The rearrangement links TRBV14 to TRBJ2-1; 10 bases agree with TRBD2. CDR3 length: 15 residues. With V trimmed by 1 base and J by 8 bases, 5 bases remained unmatched. Germline CDR1 SGHDN, CDR2 FVKESK. The CDR3 region is CASSQASGSLDEQFF. The CDR3 DNA follows: TGTGCCAGCAGCCAAGCTAGCGGGAGCTTGGATGAGCAGTTCTTC.

The V call is TRBV6-1, the J call TRBJ1-6; 10 bases agree with TRBD1. The CDR3 is 15 amino acids. V lost 5 bases, J lost 10 bases, and 8 bases stayed unmatched. Germline CDR1 and CDR2: MNHNS and SASEGT. The CDR3 nucleotides are TGTGCCAGCAGTAACCCCGGGACAGGGGAATCACCCCTCCACTTT. Translated: CASSNPGTGESPLHF.

The chain carries TRBV29-1 and TRBJ2-5; 7 nucleotides agree with TRBD1. Germline CDR1 is SQVTM and CDR2 is ANQGSEA. J lost 2 bases, V lost 3 bases, and 6 bases had no gene match. This CDR3 is 14 amino acids long. CDR3 coding DNA: TGCAGCGTTGAGCTCCCGGGACAGCAAGAGACCCAGTACTTC. Translation gives CSVELPGQQETQYF.

In regard to this clonotype: A read error is possible here, since a much larger clone lies one base away. J is TRBJ2-1 and V is TRBV18, with D perhaps given as TRBD1 or TRBD2 (5 bases each). The J call may be in error: the DNA end matches TRBJ2-5 better. CDR3 size: 15 residues. Per germline, CDR1 KGHSH and CDR2 LQKENI. In DNA, the CDR3 is TGTGCCAGCTCACCAATGAGGGGCGGACAAGAGACCCAGTACTTC. It is translated as CASSPMRGGQETQYF.

This clonotype was counted many times. The V gene is TRBV10-3, the J gene TRBJ2-7; 9 nucleotides agree with TRBD1. The CDR3 extends over 14 amino acids. The germline gives CDR1 ENHRY, CDR2 SYGVKD. V trimming: 7 bases; J trimming: 2 bases; junction bases outside the gene matches: 6. CDR3 sequence reads: CAITPGQGTYEQYF. CDR3 nucleotides: TGTGCCATCACCCCGGGACAGGGAACCTACGAGCAGTACTTC.

This clonotype showed up many times. The chain links TRBV12-3 or TRBV12-4 to TRBJ2-6; 8 bases align to TRBD1. The CDR3 spans 17 residues. V dropped 5 bases and J dropped 2; count of bases not matched to a gene: 8. The CDR3 sequence: CASSGDRGVTGANVLTF. CDR3 bases: TGTGCCAGCAGTGGTGACAGGGGAGTTACTGGGGCCAACGTCCTGACTTTC.

The genes are TRBV5-6 and TRBJ1-2; D ambiguous. This CDR3 is built from 15 residues. Per the germline V gene, CDR1 is SGHDT and CDR2 is YYEEEE. Deletions cut 2 bases from V and 2 bases from J, with 13 bases between. The CDR3 loop reads CASSFGLPANYGYTF. The CDR3 coding sequence is TGTGCCAGCAGCTTCGGACTTCCGGCCAACTATGGCTACACCTTC.